This T cell receptor (beta chain) derives from a study of T cell responses to AZD1222 COVID-19 vaccine. Study-wide findings and caveats: Baseline testing showed seropositivity in only a handful of AZD1222 recipients. Clonal diversity was possibly underestimated; the donors were predominantly white British and more often female.

Of note for this clone: The antigen remains undetermined.

There are 13 residues in the CDR3. Germline CDR1 and CDR2: GTSNPN and SVGIG (reference sequence). The ends were cut back, 0 bases at V and 4 bases at J, with 10 bases in the middle. Profiled with immunoSEQ multiplex PCR; TCRdb holds only in-frame clones, not every one. The data hold about 100,000 clones, with 70% to 90% observed a single time. The chain is built from TRBV30 and TRBJ2-7; no definite D call. This TCR was sampled from an adult who received the AZD1222 COVID-19 vaccine. The sample here was peripheral blood, taken 28 days after the second AZD1222 dose. Written as DNA, the CDR3 is TGTGCCTGGAGTGTACGTGGTCCTTACGAGCAGTACTTC. Its translation is CAWSVRGPYEQYF.